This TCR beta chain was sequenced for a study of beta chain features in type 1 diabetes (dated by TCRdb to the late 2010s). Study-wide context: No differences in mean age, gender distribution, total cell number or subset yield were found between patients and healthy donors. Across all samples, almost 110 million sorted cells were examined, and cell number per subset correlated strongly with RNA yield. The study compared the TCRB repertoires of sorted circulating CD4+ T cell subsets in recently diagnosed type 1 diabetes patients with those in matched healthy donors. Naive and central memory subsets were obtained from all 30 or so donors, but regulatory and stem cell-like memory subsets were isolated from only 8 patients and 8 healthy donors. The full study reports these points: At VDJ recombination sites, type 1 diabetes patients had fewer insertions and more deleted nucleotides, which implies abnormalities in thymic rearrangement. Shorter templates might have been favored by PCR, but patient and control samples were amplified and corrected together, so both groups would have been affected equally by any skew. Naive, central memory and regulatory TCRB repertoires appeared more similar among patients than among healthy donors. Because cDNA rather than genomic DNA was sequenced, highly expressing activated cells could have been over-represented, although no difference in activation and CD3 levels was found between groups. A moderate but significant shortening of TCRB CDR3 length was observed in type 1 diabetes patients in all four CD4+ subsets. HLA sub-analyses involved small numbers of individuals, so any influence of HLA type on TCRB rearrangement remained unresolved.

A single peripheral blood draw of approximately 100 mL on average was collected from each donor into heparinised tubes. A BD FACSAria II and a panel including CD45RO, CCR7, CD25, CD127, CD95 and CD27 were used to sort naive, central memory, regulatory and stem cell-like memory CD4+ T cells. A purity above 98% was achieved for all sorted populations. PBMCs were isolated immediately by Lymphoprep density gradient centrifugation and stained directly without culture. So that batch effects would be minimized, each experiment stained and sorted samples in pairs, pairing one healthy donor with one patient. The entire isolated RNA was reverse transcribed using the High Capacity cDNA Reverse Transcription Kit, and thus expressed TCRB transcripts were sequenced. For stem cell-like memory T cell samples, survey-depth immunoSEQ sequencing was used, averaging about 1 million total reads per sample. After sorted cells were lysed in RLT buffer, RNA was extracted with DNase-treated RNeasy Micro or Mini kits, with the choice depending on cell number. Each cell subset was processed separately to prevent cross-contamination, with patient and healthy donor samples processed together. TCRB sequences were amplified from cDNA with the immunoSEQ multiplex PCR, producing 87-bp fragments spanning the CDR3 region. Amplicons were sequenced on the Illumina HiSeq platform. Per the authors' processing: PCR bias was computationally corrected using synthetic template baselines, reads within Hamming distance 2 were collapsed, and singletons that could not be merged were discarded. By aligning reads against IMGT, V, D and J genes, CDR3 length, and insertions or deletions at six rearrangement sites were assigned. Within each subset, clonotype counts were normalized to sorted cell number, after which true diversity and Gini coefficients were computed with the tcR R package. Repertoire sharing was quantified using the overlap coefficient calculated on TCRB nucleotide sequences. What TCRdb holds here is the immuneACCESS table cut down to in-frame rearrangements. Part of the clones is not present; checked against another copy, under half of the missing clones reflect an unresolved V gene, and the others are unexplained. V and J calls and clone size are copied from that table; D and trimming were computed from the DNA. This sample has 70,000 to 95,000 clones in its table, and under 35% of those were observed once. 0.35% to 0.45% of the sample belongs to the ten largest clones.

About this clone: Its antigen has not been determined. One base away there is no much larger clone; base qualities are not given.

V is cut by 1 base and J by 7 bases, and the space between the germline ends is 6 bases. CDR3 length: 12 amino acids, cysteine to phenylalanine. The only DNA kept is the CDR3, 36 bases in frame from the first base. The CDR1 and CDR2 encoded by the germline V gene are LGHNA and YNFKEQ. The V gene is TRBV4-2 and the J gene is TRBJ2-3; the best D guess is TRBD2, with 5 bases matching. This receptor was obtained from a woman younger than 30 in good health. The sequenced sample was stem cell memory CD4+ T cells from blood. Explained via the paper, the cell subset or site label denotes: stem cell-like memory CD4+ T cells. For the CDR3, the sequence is CASSQGTYTQYF. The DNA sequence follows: TGTGCCAGCAGCCAAGGGACTTATACGCAGTATTTT.